The clone carrying this T cell receptor (beta chain) came up many times. This CDR3 has 18 amino acids. Germline V CDR1 and CDR2: LNHNV, YYDKDF (reference sequence). Trimming removed 0 bases at V and 0 bases at J, with 15 bases between. Amplified TCR beta CDR3 regions were obtained using RNA transcripts as template. HTBI-primed first-round RT-PCR preceded second-round multiplex PCR. TCRdb processed the multiplex PCR reads anew with MiXCR; each CDR3 protein has one entry. The sample yields about 1.2 million distinct CDR3 sequences, about 36% seen once. This specimen comes from a study of Graves' ophthalmopathy and Graves' hyperthyroidism.

This TCR was sampled from an adult man with Graves' hyperthyroidism. Sequencing was carried out using peripheral blood or thyroid tissue (not recorded which). V and J are TRBV15 and TRBJ1-3, with a possible D match to TRBD1 (5 bases). The CDR3 sequence is CATSRDPRVQSSGNTIYF. DNA of the CDR3: TGTGCCACCAGCAGAGATCCCAGGGTACAGAGCTCTGGAAACACCATATATTTT. Supplemented by reference TRBV15 and TRBJ1-3, the full variable domain reads DAMVIQNPRYQVTQFGKPVTLSCSQTLNHNVMYWYQQKSSQAPKLLFHYYDKDFNNEADTPDNFQSRRPNTSFCFLDIRSPGLGDTAMYLCATSRDPRVQSSGNTIYFGEGSWLTVV.